This TCR beta chain originates from a study of human T cells and chemical hapten exposure. General study points: TCRs at a frequency above 1 in 1000 stayed unchanged with DPC sensitization.

Total RNA was extracted from unfractionated whole blood. The CDR3 loop spans 14 amino acids. Between the trimmed V and J ends, which lost 3 bases and 2 bases, there was a span of 10 bases. CDR1 MGHRA and CDR2 YSYEKL come from the germline V gene. TCRdb processed the 5' RACE reads anew with MiXCR; each CDR3 protein has one entry. Found here are approximately 110,000 distinct CDR3 sequences, approximately 20% of them singletons; the top ten hold 2.8%. With respect to this clonotype: Its antigen is as yet unknown.

The clonotype originates from a human donor in good health. This chain links TRBV4-1 with TRBJ2-5; a weak D match, TRBD2 (6 bases). CDR3 amino acids: CASSHPLAQETQYF. The CDR3 nucleotides read TGCGCCAGCAGCCACCCCCTAGCGCAAGAGACCCAGTACTTC.